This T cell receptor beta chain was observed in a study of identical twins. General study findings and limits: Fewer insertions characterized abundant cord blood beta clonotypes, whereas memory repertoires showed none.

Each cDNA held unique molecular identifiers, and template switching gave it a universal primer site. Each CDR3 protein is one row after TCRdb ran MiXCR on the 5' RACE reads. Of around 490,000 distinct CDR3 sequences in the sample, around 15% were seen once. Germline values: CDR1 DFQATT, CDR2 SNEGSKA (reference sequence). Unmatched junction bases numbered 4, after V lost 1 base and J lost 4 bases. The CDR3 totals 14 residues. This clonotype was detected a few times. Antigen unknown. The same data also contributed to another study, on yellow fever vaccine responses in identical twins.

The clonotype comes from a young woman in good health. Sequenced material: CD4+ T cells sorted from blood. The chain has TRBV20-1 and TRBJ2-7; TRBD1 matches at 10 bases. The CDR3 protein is CSARGTGGKYEQYF. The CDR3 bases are TGCAGTGCTAGAGGGACAGGGGGAAAATACGAGCAGTACTTC.